This TCR beta chain is from a study of blood T cell repertoires in COVID-19. Germline-derived CDR1 and CDR2 are MDHEN and SYDVKM. The junction had 4 bases not matched to a gene; V was cut back by 9 bases and J by 4 bases. This CDR3 region has 13 residues. In the study's own analysis: Amplification from reference gene primers served as the basis for estimated nucleated cell counts. Here immunoSEQ multiplex PCR was the method, and the copy in TCRdb shows in-frame clones only, minus some. The DNA was the basis for D and trimming; V, J and clone size are from that table. The sample has around 360,000 clones, more than 85% seen once; the top ten hold 2.5% to 3%.

The chain recombines TRBV28 with TRBJ2-2; 8 bases align to TRBD1. Sequenced material: PBMCs or T cells enriched from blood (not recorded which). This TCR came from a woman in her twenties or thirties who had recovered from COVID-19. Here the CDR3 reads CASSTGGTGELFF. The DNA for the CDR3 is TGTGCCAGTTCCACAGGGGGCACCGGGGAGCTGTTTTTT.